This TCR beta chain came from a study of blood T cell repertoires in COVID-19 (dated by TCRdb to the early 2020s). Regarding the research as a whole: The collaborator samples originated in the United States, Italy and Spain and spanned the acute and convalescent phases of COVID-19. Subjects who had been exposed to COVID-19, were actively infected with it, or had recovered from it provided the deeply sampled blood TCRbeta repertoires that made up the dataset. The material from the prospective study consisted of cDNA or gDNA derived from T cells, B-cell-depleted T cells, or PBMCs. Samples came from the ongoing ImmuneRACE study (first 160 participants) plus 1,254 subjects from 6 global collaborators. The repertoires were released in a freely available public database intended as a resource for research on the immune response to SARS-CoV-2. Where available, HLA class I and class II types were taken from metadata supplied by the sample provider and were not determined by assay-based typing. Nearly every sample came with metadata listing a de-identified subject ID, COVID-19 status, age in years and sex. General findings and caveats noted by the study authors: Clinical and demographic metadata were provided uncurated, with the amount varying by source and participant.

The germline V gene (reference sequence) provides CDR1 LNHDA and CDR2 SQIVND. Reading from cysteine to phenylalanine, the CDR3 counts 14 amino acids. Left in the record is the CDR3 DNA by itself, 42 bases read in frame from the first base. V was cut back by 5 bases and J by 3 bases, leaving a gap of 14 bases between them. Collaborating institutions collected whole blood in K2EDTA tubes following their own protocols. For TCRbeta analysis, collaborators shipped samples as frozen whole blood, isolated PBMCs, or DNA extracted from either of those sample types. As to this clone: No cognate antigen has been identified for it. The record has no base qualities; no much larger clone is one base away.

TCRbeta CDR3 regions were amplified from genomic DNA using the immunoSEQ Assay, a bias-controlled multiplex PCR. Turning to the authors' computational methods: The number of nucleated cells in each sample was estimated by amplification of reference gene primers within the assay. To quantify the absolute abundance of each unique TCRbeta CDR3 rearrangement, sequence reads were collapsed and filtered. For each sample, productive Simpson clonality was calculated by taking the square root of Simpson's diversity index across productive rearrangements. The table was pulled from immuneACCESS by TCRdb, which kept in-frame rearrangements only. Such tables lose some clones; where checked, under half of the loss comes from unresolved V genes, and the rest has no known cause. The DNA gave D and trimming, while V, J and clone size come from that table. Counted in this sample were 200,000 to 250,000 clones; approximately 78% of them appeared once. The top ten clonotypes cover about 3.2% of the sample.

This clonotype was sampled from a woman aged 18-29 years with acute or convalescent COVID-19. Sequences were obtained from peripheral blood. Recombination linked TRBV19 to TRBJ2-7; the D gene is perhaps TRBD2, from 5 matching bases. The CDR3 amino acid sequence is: CASSFAGADYEQYF. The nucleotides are TGTGCCAGTAGTTTCGCAGGAGCGGACTACGAGCAGTACTTC.